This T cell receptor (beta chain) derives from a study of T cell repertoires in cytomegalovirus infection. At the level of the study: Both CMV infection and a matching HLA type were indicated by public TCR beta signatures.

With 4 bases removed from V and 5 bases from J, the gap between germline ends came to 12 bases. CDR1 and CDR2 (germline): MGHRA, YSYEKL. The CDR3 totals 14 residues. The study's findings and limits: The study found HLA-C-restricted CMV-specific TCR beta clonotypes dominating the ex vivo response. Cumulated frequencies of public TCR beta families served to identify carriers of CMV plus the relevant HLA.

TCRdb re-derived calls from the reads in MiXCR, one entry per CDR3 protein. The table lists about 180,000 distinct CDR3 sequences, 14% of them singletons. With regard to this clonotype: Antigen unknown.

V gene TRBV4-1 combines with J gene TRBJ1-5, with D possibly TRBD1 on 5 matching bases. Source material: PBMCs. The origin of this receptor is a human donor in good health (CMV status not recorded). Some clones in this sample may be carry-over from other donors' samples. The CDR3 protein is CASSLIDRDQPQHF. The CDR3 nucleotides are TGCGCCAGCAGCCTCATCGACAGAGATCAGCCCCAGCATTTT.